The 11 T cell receptor beta chains listed next were all sequenced from one sample in a study of technical replicates of blood from a handful of donors. Assay: immunoSEQ multiplex PCR; the TCRdb copy retains only in-frame clones and omits some. The sample lists around 84,000 clones, 95% to 98% seen once, with about 0.19% in the top ten. Sequencing was carried out using T cells isolated from PBMCs. The receptors derive from a human donor in good health.

The rearrangement joins TRBV7-9 to TRBJ2-1; D is unresolved. Germline values: CDR1 SEHNR, CDR2 FQNEAQ (reference sequence). V was shortened by 1 base and J by 5 bases, with 6 bases between the two germline ends. The CDR3 length is 13 residues. CDR3 protein: CASSLDIDNEQFF. The CDR3 DNA sequence: TGTGCCAGCAGCTTAGATATCGACAATGAGCAGTTCTTC.

This clone has a single count. The gene calls are TRBV5-1 and TRBJ1-1; no reliable D call. Germline V CDR1 and CDR2: SGHRS, YFSETQ. Trimming cost V 0 bases and J 1 base, with 4 bases left between them. The CDR3 has 13 residues. The CDR3 reads CASSLAQNTEAFF. The CDR3 region has the DNA TGCGCCAGCAGCTTGGCCCAGAACACTGAAGCTTTCTTT.

CDR3 nucleotide sequence: TGTGCCAGCAGCTCTAGCGGGGACGTCACAGATACGCAGTATTTT. Its protein product is CASSSSGDVTDTQYF. This sequence joins TRBV11-1 and TRBJ2-3; TRBD2 matches at 9 bases. This CDR3 region has 15 residues. J lost 2 bases, V lost 4 bases, and 4 bases had no gene match. Germline V CDR1 and CDR2: SGHAT, FQDESV (reference sequence). The full variable domain, completed using reference TRBV11-1 and TRBJ2-3, is EAEVAQSPRYKITEKSQAVAFWCDPISGHATLYWYRQILGQGPELLVQFQDESVVDDSQLPKDRFSAERLKGVDSTLKIQPAELGDSAMYLCASSSSGDVTDTQYFGPGTRLTVL.

The rearrangement joins TRBV20-1 to TRBJ1-1; possible D gene TRBD1, 6 bases. This CDR3 has 11 residues. Per the germline V gene, CDR1 is DFQATT and CDR2 is SNEGSKA (reference sequence). V was clipped by 3 bases and J by 11 bases, with 13 bases between them. The CDR3 is CSASGTFRAFF. The CDR3 DNA follows: TGCAGTGCTAGTGGGACATTCCGGGCTTTCTTT.

This rearrangement joins TRBV13 to TRBJ2-3; 11 bases match TRBD1. The J segment lost 11 bases and the V segment lost 4 bases, leaving 2 bases of the junction unmatched. Germline V CDR1 and CDR2: PRHDT, FYEKMQ (reference sequence). CDR3 length: 12 amino acids. CDR3 loop: CASSYGTGGQYF. CDR3 nucleotides: TGTGCCAGCAGCTACGGGACAGGGGGGCAGTATTTT. Full variable domain (missing parts from reference TRBV13 and TRBJ2-3): AAGVIQSPRHLIKEKRETATLKCYPIPRHDTVYWYQQGPGQDPQFLISFYEKMQSDKGSIPDRFSAQQFSDYHSELNMSSLELGDSALYFCASSYGTGGQYFGPGTRLTVL.

This clone was counted a single time. The CDR3: CASSPTTIITTYEQYF. CDR3 coding DNA: TGTGCCAGCAGCCCCACCACTATAATAACGACCTACGAGCAGTACTTC. The chain couples TRBV28 to TRBJ2-7; D not certain. Trimming removed 6 bases at V and 2 bases at J, with 20 bases between. The germline CDR1 and CDR2 sequences are MDHEN and SYDVKM. This CDR3 comprises 16 residues.

This chain uses TRBV4-1 with TRBJ1-2; 12 bases line up with TRBD1. Trimming cost V 1 base and J 4 bases; bases outside gene matches: 4. CDR3 length equals 16 residues. Germline loops: CDR1 MGHRA, CDR2 YSYEKL. For the CDR3, the DNA is TGCGCCAGCAGCCAAGGAGGGACAGGGGGCGGCTATGGCTACACCTTC. It specifies CASSQGGTGGGYGYTF.

The chain carries TRBV6-1 and TRBJ2-3, with D unclear. The CDR3 is 16 residues long. The V and J ends lost 0 bases and 1 base respectively, with 11 bases between them. Germline V CDR1 and CDR2: MNHNS, SASEGT. In nucleotides, the CDR3 is TGTGCCAGCAGTGAAGCGGTCGAGGCAGGCACAGATACGCAGTATTTT. This sequence encodes CASSEAVEAGTDTQYF.

The chain couples TRBV6-1 to TRBJ2-2; perhaps TRBD2 as D (5 bases). V lost 6 bases and J 3 bases, leaving 14 bases between the germline ends. Germline loops: CDR1 MNHNS, CDR2 SASEGT. This CDR3 is built from 15 residues. The CDR3 region has the DNA TGTGCCAGCAGAGGACTGTTTGGAGACACCGGGGAGCTGTTTTTT. Encoded protein: CASRGLFGDTGELFF.

The rearrangement uses TRBV27 and TRBJ2-7; TRBD2 might be the D (5 bases). Between the trimmed V and J ends, which lost 0 bases and 4 bases, there was a span of 16 bases. Germline V CDR1 and CDR2: MNHEY, SMNVEV (reference sequence). This CDR3 contains 16 residues. The chain's CDR3 is CASSLSGGSAFYEQYF. CDR3 bases: TGTGCCAGCAGTTTATCCGGCGGGTCGGCTTTTTACGAGCAGTACTTC.

The V call is TRBV2, the J call TRBJ1-2; tentatively, D is TRBD1 (5 bases). Per the germline V gene, CDR1 is SNHLY and CDR2 is FYNNEI. This CDR3 comprises 13 residues. Trimming pared 5 bases from V and 3 bases from J, leaving 10 bases between. The CDR3 sequence is CASSYDSYYGYTF. The CDR3, as DNA: TGTGCCAGCAGTTACGACAGCTACTATGGCTACACCTTC.